One T cell receptor (beta chain) is described in this entry. Repertoires were generated with immunoSEQ multiplex PCR, while TCRdb's copy carries only in-frame clones and drops some. The table lists under 150,000 clones, 90% to 95% of them singletons. This sample is drawn from a study of T cell responses to AZD1222 COVID-19 vaccine. V was trimmed by 3 bases and J by 5 bases, leaving 19 bases between them. This CDR3 is 15 amino acids long. Germline assignment: CDR1 DFQATT and CDR2 SNEGSKA (reference sequence). The sequence came from an adult who received the AZD1222 COVID-19 vaccine. The chain combines TRBV20-1 with TRBJ1-1, with D perhaps matching TRBD1 (5 bases). The sample here was peripheral blood, taken 28 days after the second AZD1222 dose. The CDR3 region is CSASGTRFGGTEAFF. The CDR3 DNA reads as TGCAGTGCTAGTGGCACGAGGTTTGGGGGAACTGAAGCTTTCTTT.